This T cell receptor (beta chain) was recovered during a study of T cell responses to AZD1222 COVID-19 vaccine. Sequenced by immunoSEQ multiplex PCR; TCRdb stores in-frame clones only, minus some. Among about 120,000 clones listed, about nine tenths were seen once. Whole-study findings and limits: Reportedly, nearly half of unique spike TCRs recognized epitopes outside B.1.351/B.1.1.7 mutations. The study sampled repertoires only after the peak T cell response. Donors were mostly white British, more females; clonal diversity possibly underestimated.

A word on this clone: No antigen is known for it.

Doses given second, at about 4 or about 12 weeks, were pooled. The V end lost 0 bases, the J end lost 6 bases, and 13 bases lay between the germline ends. From germline, CDR1 is SGHRS and CDR2 YFSETQ. The CDR3 loop spans 14 amino acids. Sample: peripheral blood, taken 28 days after the second AZD1222 dose. This sequence joins TRBV5-1 and TRBJ2-7; D possibly corresponds to TRBD1 (5 bases). This TCR derives from an adult who received the AZD1222 COVID-19 vaccine. The CDR3 DNA is TGCGCCAGCAGCTTGGGCAGGGCCGGTCCCGAGCAGTACTTC. It specifies CASSLGRAGPEQYF.